This T cell receptor beta chain was identified during a study of shared clonotypes between healthy human individuals. In this sample, this clone turned up a few times. HIV-negative, healthy adults without recent acute infections or vaccinations were the donors. Profiling relied on immunoSEQ multiplex PCR, and the TCRdb table lists in-frame clones only, not all of them. The profile shows about 490,000 clones, around three quarters of them singletons. This receptor was obtained from a woman in her thirties or forties in good health. Some clones in this sample may be carry-over from other donors' samples. Sequenced: PBMCs.

The CDR3 nucleotides read TGTGCCAGTAGTCGTAAGGACAGGGGATCTCCATATGGCTACACCTTC. It encodes CASSRKDRGSPYGYTF. This chain uses TRBV19 with TRBJ1-2; 9 bases are a match to TRBD1. From germline, CDR1 is LNHDA and CDR2 SQIVND (reference sequence). J lost 5 bases, V lost 5 bases, and 12 bases had no gene match. The CDR3 is 16 residues long.